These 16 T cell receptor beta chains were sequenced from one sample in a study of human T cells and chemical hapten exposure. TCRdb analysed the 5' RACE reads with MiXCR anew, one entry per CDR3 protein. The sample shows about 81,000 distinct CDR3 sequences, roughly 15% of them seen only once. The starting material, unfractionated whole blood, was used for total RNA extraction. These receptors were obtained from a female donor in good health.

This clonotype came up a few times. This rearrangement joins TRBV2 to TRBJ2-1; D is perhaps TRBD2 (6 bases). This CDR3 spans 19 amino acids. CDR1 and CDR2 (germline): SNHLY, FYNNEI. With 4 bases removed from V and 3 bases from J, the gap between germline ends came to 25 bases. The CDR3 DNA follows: TGTGCCAGCAGTGCCCCCAGCCCTAGCGACCAAAGCCACTACAATGAGCAGTTCTTC. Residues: CASSAPSPSDQSHYNEQFF.

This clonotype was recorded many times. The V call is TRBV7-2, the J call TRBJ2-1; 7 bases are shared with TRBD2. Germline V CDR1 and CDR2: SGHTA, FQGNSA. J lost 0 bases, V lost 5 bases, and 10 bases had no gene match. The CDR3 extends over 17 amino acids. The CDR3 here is CASSQFWGGSSYNEQFF. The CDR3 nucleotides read TGTGCCAGCAGCCAATTTTGGGGGGGGAGCTCCTACAATGAGCAGTTCTTC.

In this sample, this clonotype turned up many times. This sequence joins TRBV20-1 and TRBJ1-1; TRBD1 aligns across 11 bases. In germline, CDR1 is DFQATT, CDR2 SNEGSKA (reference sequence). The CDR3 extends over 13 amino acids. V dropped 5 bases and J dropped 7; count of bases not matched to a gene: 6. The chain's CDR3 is CSAPGTGGSEAFF. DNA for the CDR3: TGCAGTGCTCCGGGGACAGGGGGGAGTGAAGCTTTCTTT.

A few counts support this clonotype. Here the CDR3 reads CSAGGGGGSRNEQYF. For the CDR3, the DNA is TGCAGTGCTGGGGGGGGAGGCGGGAGCCGGAACGAGCAGTACTTC. The chain joins TRBV20-1 to TRBJ2-7; 7 positions agree with TRBD2. The CDR3 is 15 residues long. The V gene end was trimmed by 5 bases and the J gene end by 5 bases; junction bases not matched to a gene: 15. Germline CDR1 is DFQATT and CDR2 is SNEGSKA (reference sequence).

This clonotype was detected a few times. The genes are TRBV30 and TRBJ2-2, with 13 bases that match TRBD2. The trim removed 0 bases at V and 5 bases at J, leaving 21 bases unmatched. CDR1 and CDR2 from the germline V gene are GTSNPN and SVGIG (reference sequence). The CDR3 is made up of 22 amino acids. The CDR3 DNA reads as TGTGCCTGGAGTGTAAAACTAGCGGGAGGGATCCTCGTAGTTGGTCGGACCGGGGAGCTGTTTTTT. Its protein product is CAWSVKLAGGILVVGRTGELFF. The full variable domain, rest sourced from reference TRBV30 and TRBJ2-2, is SQTIHQWPATLVQPVGSPLSLECTVEGTSNPNLYWYRQAAGRGLQLLFYSVGIGQISSEVPQNLSASRPQDRQFILSSKKLLLSDSGFYLCAWSVKLAGGILVVGRTGELFFGEGSRLTVL.

The CDR3 DNA is TGCAGTGCCCCTAGGGGCTCGGACAATGAGCAGTTCTTC. This codes for CSAPRGSDNEQFF. The chain employs TRBV20-1 and TRBJ2-1, with D possibly being TRBD1 (5 bases). The CDR3 runs to 13 residues. CDR1 and CDR2 from the germline V gene are DFQATT and SNEGSKA (reference sequence). V was trimmed by 6 bases and J by 5 bases, leaving 14 bases between them.

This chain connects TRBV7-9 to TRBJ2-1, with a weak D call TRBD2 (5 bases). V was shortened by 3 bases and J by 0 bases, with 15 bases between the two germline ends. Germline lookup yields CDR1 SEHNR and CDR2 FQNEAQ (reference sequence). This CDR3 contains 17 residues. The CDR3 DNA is TGTGCCAGCAGCTTGCTGGCAGCGGCGTACTCCTACAATGAGCAGTTCTTC. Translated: CASSLLAAAYSYNEQFF.

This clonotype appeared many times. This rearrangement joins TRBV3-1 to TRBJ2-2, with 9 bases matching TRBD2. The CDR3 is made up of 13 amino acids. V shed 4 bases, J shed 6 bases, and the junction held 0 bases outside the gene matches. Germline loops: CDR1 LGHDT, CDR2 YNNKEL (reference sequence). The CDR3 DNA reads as TGTGCCAGCAGCCGGACTAGCGCCGGGGAGCTGTTTTTT. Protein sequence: CASSRTSAGELFF.

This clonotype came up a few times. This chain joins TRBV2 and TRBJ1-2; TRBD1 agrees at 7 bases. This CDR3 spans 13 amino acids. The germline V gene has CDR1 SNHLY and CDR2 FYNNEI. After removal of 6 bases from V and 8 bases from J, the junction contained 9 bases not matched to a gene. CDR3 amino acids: CASRVDRERGYTF. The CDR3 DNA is TGTGCCAGCAGAGTAGACAGGGAACGAGGCTACACCTTC.

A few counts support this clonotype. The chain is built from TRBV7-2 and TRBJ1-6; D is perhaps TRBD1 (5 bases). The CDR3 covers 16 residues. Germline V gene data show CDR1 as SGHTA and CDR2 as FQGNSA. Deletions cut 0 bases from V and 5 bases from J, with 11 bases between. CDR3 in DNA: TGTGCCAGCAGCTTAGCCCCCCCAGGGAATAATTCACCCCTCCACTTT. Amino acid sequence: CASSLAPPGNNSPLHF.

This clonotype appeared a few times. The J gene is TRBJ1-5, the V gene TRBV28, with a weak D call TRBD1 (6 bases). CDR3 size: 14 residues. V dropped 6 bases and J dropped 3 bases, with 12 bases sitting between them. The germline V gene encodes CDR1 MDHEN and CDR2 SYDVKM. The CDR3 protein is CASRLQGINQPQHF. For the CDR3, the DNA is TGTGCCAGCAGGCTACAGGGAATCAATCAGCCCCAGCATTTT.

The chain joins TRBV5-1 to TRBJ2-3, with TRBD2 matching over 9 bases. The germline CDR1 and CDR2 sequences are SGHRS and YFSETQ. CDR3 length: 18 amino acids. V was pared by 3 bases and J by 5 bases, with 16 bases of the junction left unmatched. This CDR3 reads CASSSAVAGEPAVDTQYF. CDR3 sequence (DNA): TGCGCCAGCAGCTCGGCAGTAGCGGGGGAGCCTGCCGTAGATACGCAGTATTTT.

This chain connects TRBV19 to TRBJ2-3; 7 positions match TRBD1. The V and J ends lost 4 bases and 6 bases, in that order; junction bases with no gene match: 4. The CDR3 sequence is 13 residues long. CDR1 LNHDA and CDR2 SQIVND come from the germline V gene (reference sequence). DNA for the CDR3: TGTGCCAGTAGTAAACAGGGACAGGATACGCAGTATTTT. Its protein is CASSKQGQDTQYF.

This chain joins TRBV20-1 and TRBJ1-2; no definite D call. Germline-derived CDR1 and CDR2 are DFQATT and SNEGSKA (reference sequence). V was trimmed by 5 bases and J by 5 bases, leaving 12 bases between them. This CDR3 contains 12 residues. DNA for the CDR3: TGCAGTGCTCTGAAAAATGAGTATGGCTACACCTTC. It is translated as CSALKNEYGYTF.

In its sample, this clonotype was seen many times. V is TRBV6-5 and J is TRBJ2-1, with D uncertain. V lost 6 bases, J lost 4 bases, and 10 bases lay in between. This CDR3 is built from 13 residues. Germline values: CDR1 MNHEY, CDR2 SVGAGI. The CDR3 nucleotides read TGTGCCAGCAGGCAGGACCTGTACAATGAGCAGTTCTTC. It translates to CASRQDLYNEQFF.

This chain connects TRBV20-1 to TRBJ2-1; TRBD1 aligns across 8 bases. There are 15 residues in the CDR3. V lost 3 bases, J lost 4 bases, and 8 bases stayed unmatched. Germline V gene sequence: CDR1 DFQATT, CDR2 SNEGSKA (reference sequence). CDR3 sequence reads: CSARLTGGGYNEQFF. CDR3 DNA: TGCAGTGCTAGGCTTACAGGGGGAGGTTACAATGAGCAGTTCTTC.